Shown below are 22 T cell receptor beta chains from a single sample sequenced in a study of human T cells and chemical hapten exposure. Time point given: pre-sensitization, week 0. Sample treatment: therapeutic diphenylcyclopropenone sensitization with weekly scalp DPC. TCRdb re-called the RACE reads through MiXCR, storing one row per CDR3 protein. This table has 190,000 or so distinct CDR3 sequences, almost 30% appearing once. The input for sequencing was whole blood, taken in connection with sensitization to the hapten diphenylcyclopropenone (DPC). Receptors were obtained from a woman in her twenties or thirties with alopecia areata. Some clones in this sample may be carry-over from other donors' samples.

This clonotype was seen a handful of times. The rearrangement joins TRBV6-6 to TRBJ1-3; D is possibly TRBD1 (6 bases). The V and J ends lost 6 bases and 3 bases respectively, with 15 bases between them. Germline V gives CDR1 MNHNY, CDR2 SVGAGI (reference sequence). The CDR3 extends over 15 amino acids. The CDR3 sequence: CASSRNRDLGNTIYF. The CDR3 DNA is TGTGCCAGCAGCCGTAACAGGGACCTTGGAAACACCATATATTTT.

The CDR3 here is CASSHPGQGSDEQYF. The CDR3 nucleotides are TGCGCCAGCAGCCATCCCGGCCAGGGATCCGACGAGCAGTACTTC. The chain employs TRBV4-1 and TRBJ2-7, with D possibly being TRBD1 (5 bases). Germline CDR1 MGHRA, CDR2 YSYEKL. Trimming pared 3 bases from V and 5 bases from J, leaving 17 bases between. This CDR3 is 15 amino acids long.

This clonotype was counted between two and nine times. The chain recombines TRBV6-2 or TRBV6-3 with TRBJ1-5; D gene uncertain. From germline, CDR1 is MNHEY and CDR2 SVGEGT. The CDR3 is made up of 15 amino acids. Trimming removed 6 bases at V and 2 bases at J, with 14 bases between. CDR3 region: CASRTPAIGNQPQHF. As DNA, the CDR3 is TGTGCCAGCAGGACCCCTGCGATCGGCAATCAGCCCCAGCATTTT.

This clonotype was found a few times. This sequence joins TRBV29-1 and TRBJ1-1, with 8 bases fitting TRBD1. The germline V gene has CDR1 SQVTM and CDR2 ANQGSEA. Trimming cost V 5 bases and J 5 bases; bases outside gene matches: 7. This CDR3 has 13 amino acids. CDR3 nucleotides: TGCAGCGTTACGACAGGGGTGGGGACTGAAGCTTTCTTT. Translated: CSVTTGVGTEAFF.

This clonotype was detected only a few times. V is TRBV5-6 and J is TRBJ2-1; 10 positions agree with TRBD1. Trimming took 6 bases from V and 9 from J; bases not matched to a gene: 12. CDR3 length: 15 residues. The germline gives CDR1 SGHDT, CDR2 YYEEEE. The DNA of the CDR3 is TGTGCCAGCACCTCCGGCTGGGACAGGGGAACTGAGCAGTTCTTC. Its translation is CASTSGWDRGTEQFF.

This clonotype was found a few times. J is TRBJ2-1 and V is TRBV9; the D gene could be TRBD1 or TRBD2 (5 bases each). The CDR3 consists of 14 residues. V shed 4 bases and J shed 13 bases, with 21 bases lying between them. Looked up from germline, CDR1 is SGDLS and CDR2 is YYNGEE. CDR3 loop: CASSPGTETVGQFF. The CDR3 bases are TGTGCCAGCAGCCCGGGGACCGAGACTGTTGGACAGTTCTTC.

The V gene is TRBV28, the J gene TRBJ2-3; the match to TRBD2 covers 13 bases. The CDR3 is made up of 15 amino acids. The trim removed 8 bases at V and 2 bases at J, leaving 4 bases unmatched. Germline values: CDR1 MDHEN, CDR2 SYDVKM. CDR3 DNA sequence: TGTGCCAGCGAAGGACTAGCGGGAGTCACAGATACGCAGTATTTT. This encodes CASEGLAGVTDTQYF.

The J gene is TRBJ1-5, the V gene TRBV6-5, with 7 bases lining up with TRBD1. There are 13 residues in the CDR3. V was pared by 5 bases and J by 7 bases, with 5 bases of the junction left unmatched. Germline V CDR1 and CDR2: MNHEY, SVGAGI. The CDR3 DNA follows: TGTGCCAGCAGTCGACAGGGACTCCAGCCCCAGCATTTT. Translated: CASSRQGLQPQHF.

This clonotype appeared many times. This chain's CDR3 is CASSPPYREMGETQYF. CDR3 DNA: TGTGCCAGCAGTCCACCATACAGGGAGATGGGAGAGACCCAGTACTTC. V usage is TRBV28 and J usage is TRBJ2-5; perhaps TRBD1 as D (6 bases). The CDR3 is made up of 16 amino acids. CDR1 MDHEN and CDR2 SYDVKM come from the germline V gene. The V end lost 5 bases, the J end lost 4 bases, and 20 bases lay between the germline ends.

The chain joins TRBV27 to TRBJ2-2; TRBD1 matches at 10 bases. The CDR3 is 15 residues long. The V segment lost 5 bases and the J segment 7 bases; nucleotides outside the gene matches: 7. CDR1 is MNHEY, CDR2 SMNVEV, per germline (reference sequence). This CDR3 is CASSISGTGDGELFF. CDR3 DNA sequence: TGTGCCAGCAGTATCTCCGGGACAGGGGACGGGGAGCTGTTTTTT.

The J gene is TRBJ1-1, the V gene TRBV7-9, with D perhaps TRBD1 (5 bases). Germline-derived CDR1 and CDR2 are SEHNR and FQNEAQ (reference sequence). The V end lost 5 bases, the J end lost 5 bases, and 12 bases lay between the germline ends. This CDR3 comprises 13 residues. CDR3 DNA sequence: TGTGCCAGCAGCGTAGGGACGTATACTGAAGCTTTCTTT. Its protein is CASSVGTYTEAFF.

The chain combines TRBV12-3 or TRBV12-4 with TRBJ1-5; TRBD1 matches 7 bases. This CDR3 has 15 amino acids. The V gene end was trimmed by 2 bases and the J gene end by 9 bases; junction bases not matched to a gene: 10. The CDR3 DNA is TGTGCCAGCAGTTTAAGAGGACAGGACGCAGGGCCCCAGCATTTT. This translates into CASSLRGQDAGPQHF.

The rearrangement links TRBV4-3 to TRBJ1-2; D is unclear. The V end was cut by 1 base, the J end by 2 bases, with 17 bases between. The CDR3 runs 17 residues. Germline V gene data show CDR1 as LGHNA and CDR2 as YSLEER. The CDR3 DNA is TGCGCCAGCAGCCAAGTTTGGCGGGTTGGTAAGAACTATGGCTACACCTTC. It is translated as CASSQVWRVGKNYGYTF.

This clonotype was recorded only once. The chain combines TRBV15 with TRBJ2-7; possibly TRBD1 or TRBD2 for D (5 bases each). V lost 0 bases and J 1 base, leaving 10 bases between the germline ends. The germline gives CDR1 LNHNV, CDR2 YYDKDF (reference sequence). The CDR3 has 15 amino acids. In nucleotides, the CDR3 is TGTGCCACCAGCAGAGATCTGGGGGATTCCTACGAGCAGTACTTC. The encoded protein is CATSRDLGDSYEQYF.

The chain couples TRBV29-1 to TRBJ2-7; 8 nucleotides align to TRBD1. Germline V gene lookup returns CDR1 SQVTM and CDR2 ANQGSEA. This CDR3 contains 15 residues. The ends lost 6 bases at V and 5 bases at J; junction bases unmatched: 15. As DNA, the CDR3 is TGCAGCGTAGAGGGTTGGACAGGGTCAGTCAACGAGCAGTACTTC. Translated: CSVEGWTGSVNEQYF.

The rearrangement joins TRBV2 to TRBJ1-5, with D perhaps TRBD1 (6 bases). The CDR3 loop spans 15 amino acids. Trimming pared 8 bases from V and 1 base from J, leaving 15 bases between. The V gene's germline CDR1 is SNHLY and CDR2 FYNNEI. Here the CDR3 reads CASGTIPGSNQPQHF. The CDR3 DNA follows: TGTGCCAGCGGGACAATACCCGGGAGCAATCAGCCCCAGCATTTT. The whole variable domain, filled in from reference TRBV2 and TRBJ1-5, reads EPEVTQTPSHQVTQMGQEVILRCVPISNHLYFYWYRQILGQKVEFLVSFYNNEISEKSEIFDDQFSVERPDGSNFTLKIRSTKLEDSAMYFCASGTIPGSNQPQHFGDGTRLSIL.

This clonotype appeared a few times. The gene calls are TRBV28 and TRBJ2-7; no reliable D call. Trimming pared 6 bases from V and 2 bases from J, leaving 11 bases between. Germline CDR1 reads MDHEN; CDR2 reads SYDVKM. The CDR3 runs to 13 residues. The CDR3 DNA reads TGTGCCAGCAGAATGGACGTTACCTACGAGCAGTACTTC. Its translation: CASRMDVTYEQYF.

This clonotype has at least ten counts. The chain has TRBV11-3 and TRBJ2-3, with a tentative D call TRBD1 (5 bases). CDR1 is SGHNT, CDR2 YENEEA, per germline. This CDR3 is built from 12 residues. V lost 3 bases and J lost 7, with 8 bases in between. The DNA for the CDR3 is TGTGCCAGCAGCTTGGGGCCGAATACGCAGTATTTT. Its protein product is CASSLGPNTQYF.

This clonotype was counted a few times. The chain couples TRBV10-3 to TRBJ2-5; D not certain. V was clipped by 3 bases and J by 4 bases, with 15 bases between them. This CDR3 spans 15 amino acids. Per germline, CDR1 ENHRY and CDR2 SYGVKD. The CDR3 bases are TGTGCCATCAGTGAATCGTCTAGAATATCAGAGACCCAGTACTTC. Translation: CAISESSRISETQYF.

This clonotype was counted only a few times. The CDR3 region has the DNA TGCAGTGCTAGCAGGGAGGTTTATTCACCCCTCCACTTT. Its protein is CSASREVYSPLHF. V usage is TRBV20-1 and J usage is TRBJ1-6; tentatively, D is TRBD1 (5 bases). This CDR3 has 13 residues. Germline V gene data show CDR1 as DFQATT and CDR2 as SNEGSKA (reference sequence). V lost 3 bases and J lost 8, with 11 bases in between.

This chain joins TRBV7-2 and TRBJ1-1; no clear D gene. Trimming removed 5 bases from V and 0 bases from J, with 10 bases in between. This CDR3 region has 14 residues. Per the germline V gene, CDR1 is SGHTA and CDR2 is FQGNSA. The CDR3: CASSRVAVNTEAFF. CDR3 sequence (DNA): TGTGCCAGCAGCAGGGTGGCGGTGAACACTGAAGCTTTCTTT. The variable domain in full, with the rest retrieved from reference TRBV7-2 and TRBJ1-1, is GAGVSQSPSNKVTEKGKDVELRCDPISGHTALYWYRQSLGQGLEFLIYFQGNSAPDKSGLPSDRFSAERTGGSVSTLTIQRTQQEDSAVYLCASSRVAVNTEAFFGQGTRLTVV.

V and J are TRBV29-1 and TRBJ1-1; 7 nucleotides line up with TRBD1. The germline CDR1 and CDR2 sequences are SQVTM and ANQGSEA. Trimming took 5 bases from V and 3 from J; bases not matched to a gene: 6. The CDR3 loop spans 13 amino acids. The CDR3 sequence: CSVTVQGDTEAFF. CDR3 coding DNA: TGCAGCGTTACCGTCCAGGGGGACACTGAAGCTTTCTTT.